The source of this T cell receptor (beta chain) is a study of blood T cell repertoires in COVID-19. Turning to the study itself: PBMCs, B-cell-depleted T cells, or T cells were the source of the cDNA or gDNA that made up the material.

Participants had their cohort set by participant-reported clinical history. Study processing details: Reference gene primer amplification gave estimated nucleated cell counts. TCRdb keeps only in-frame clones here, not all; method: immunoSEQ multiplex PCR. V and J calls and clone size are given by that table; D and trimming were obtained from the DNA. The sample holds about 250,000 clones, about 80% seen once. The clonotype originates from a woman in her 40s who had been exposed to COVID-19. The source material was PBMCs or T cells enriched from blood (not recorded which).

The CDR3 here is CASSEELALGPAAGGYEQYF. The CDR3 nucleotides are TGTGCCAGCAGCGAAGAACTAGCGCTTGGCCCCGCAGCCGGGGGCTACGAGCAGTACTTC. This sequence joins TRBV21-1 and TRBJ2-7; the table's TRBD2 call for D was not verified on the DNA. TRBV21-1 is flagged as a pseudogene. CDR3 length: 20 residues.